One sample yielded the 23 T cell receptor beta chains listed below, sequenced in a study of blood T cell repertoires in COVID-19 (dated by TCRdb to 2020 to 2022). Receptor libraries were prepared by the immunoSEQ multiplex PCR assay. Entries here come from immuneACCESS through TCRdb and include only in-frame sequences with V and J called. Some clones fail to appear in such tables; in the studies checked, an unresolved V gene covers under half of the shortfall, and the cause of the remainder is unknown. The table for this sample lists about 300,000 clones; more than 75% of them were counted only once. Jointly, the top ten make up roughly 3% of the sample. The sequenced sample consisted of PBMCs or T cells enriched from blood (not recorded which). The receptor source for this set is a woman between 18 and 30 years old who had recovered from COVID-19.

The gene calls are TRBV10-2 and TRBJ2-1; tentatively, D is TRBD2 (6 bases). V lost 3 bases and J 5 bases, leaving 14 bases between the germline ends. This CDR3 is built from 15 residues. Germline loops: CDR1 WSHSY, CDR2 SAAADI. CDR3 protein: CASSDGGLNNNEQFF. In nucleotides, the CDR3 is TGCGCCAGCAGTGACGGGGGTTTGAACAACAATGAGCAGTTCTTC.

The rearrangement uses TRBV28 and TRBJ2-7; TRBD2 is a possible D gene (5 bases). V was cut by 5 bases and J by 0 bases, with 32 bases left in between. CDR1 MDHEN and CDR2 SYDVKM come from the germline V gene. The CDR3 totals 21 residues. The CDR3 DNA reads TGTGCCAGCAGTCCCCTAGCCTGGGCACGAGCCGAAAACAGACACTCCTACGAGCAGTACTTC. The encoded protein is CASSPLAWARAENRHSYEQYF.

The chain employs TRBV28 and TRBJ2-1, with a tentative D call TRBD2 (5 bases). The V gene's germline CDR1 is MDHEN and CDR2 SYDVKM. CDR3 length: 12 residues. Trimming shortened V by 7 bases and J by 4 bases, and 8 bases separated the two germline ends. The CDR3 region is CASTRGYNEQFF. CDR3 nucleotide sequence: TGTGCCAGCACCCGAGGGTACAATGAGCAGTTCTTC.

CDR3 nucleotides: TGTGCCAGCAGTTTATCTTACGAACCGGGACAAAGGTTGTTCACTGAAGCTTTCTTT. As protein: CASSLSYEPGQRLFTEAFF. The J gene is TRBJ1-1, the V gene TRBV6-2 or TRBV6-3, with D possibly being TRBD1 (6 bases). The CDR3 covers 19 residues. V gave up 4 bases and J gave up 4 bases, with 28 bases separating them. Germline V gene data show CDR1 as MNHEY and CDR2 as SVGEGT.

This clone was observed once. The rearrangement links TRBV4-3 to TRBJ2-7; TRBD2 aligns across 7 bases. CDR1 and CDR2 from the germline V gene are LGHNA and YSLEER. V shed 0 bases, J shed 2 bases, and the junction held 7 bases outside the gene matches. The CDR3 spans 16 residues. CDR3 amino acids: CASSQDGGGVPYEQYF. The CDR3 nucleotides read TGCGCCAGCAGCCAAGATGGGGGAGGGGTCCCCTACGAGCAGTACTTC.

This sequence joins TRBV27 and TRBJ2-2; D might be TRBD1 (5 bases). This CDR3 spans 16 amino acids. With 1 base removed from V and 1 base from J, the gap between germline ends came to 10 bases. Germline V gene data show CDR1 as MNHEY and CDR2 as SMNVEV (reference sequence). The CDR3, as DNA: TGTGCCAGCAGTTTATTCCAGGGCTTGAACACCGGGGAGCTGTTTTTT. Residues: CASSLFQGLNTGELFF.

This rearrangement joins TRBV10-3 to TRBJ2-7; TRBD1 aligns across 11 bases. The V gene's germline CDR1 is ENHRY and CDR2 SYGVKD. This CDR3 comprises 17 residues. V was pared by 2 bases and J by 2 bases, with 8 bases of the junction left unmatched. DNA of the CDR3: TGTGCCATCAGTGAGCCTGCGGGACAGGGGGTTACCTACGAGCAGTACTTC. Its protein is CAISEPAGQGVTYEQYF.

The genes are TRBV19 and TRBJ2-2; tentative D call: TRBD2 (6 bases). Germline V gene sequence: CDR1 LNHDA, CDR2 SQIVND (reference sequence). V was trimmed by 0 bases and J by 3 bases, leaving 8 bases between them. The CDR3 contains 15 residues. CDR3 in amino acids: CASSIDREDTGELFF. The CDR3 bases are TGTGCCAGTAGTATAGATAGGGAGGACACCGGGGAGCTGTTTTTT.

V and J are TRBV19 and TRBJ2-7; 12 nucleotides line up with TRBD1. The CDR3 has 17 residues. Germline CDR1 and CDR2: LNHDA and SQIVND (reference sequence). J lost 2 bases, V lost 5 bases, and 10 bases had no gene match. CDR3 nucleotide sequence: TGTGCCAGTAGTTCCTCCAGGGGGGACAGGGGGCCCTACGAGCAGTACTTC. It encodes CASSSSRGDRGPYEQYF.

In nucleotides, the CDR3 is TGCAGTGTCTCGGACAGGGAGACCCAGTACTTC. Its protein product is CSVSDRETQYF. The chain recombines TRBV20-1 with TRBJ2-5, with 7 bases matching TRBD1. Germline CDR1 reads DFQATT; CDR2 reads SNEGSKA (reference sequence). Losses at the gene ends were 7 bases for V and 5 bases for J; bases not matched to a gene: 4. CDR3 length: 11 amino acids.

The J gene is TRBJ2-5, the V gene TRBV9, with D uncertain. Trimming removed 2 bases at V and 2 bases at J, with 7 bases between. The germline CDR1 and CDR2 sequences are SGDLS and YYNGEE. The CDR3 is made up of 13 amino acids. The CDR3 bases are TGTGCCAGCAGCGTCCTAGAGCAAGAGACCCAGTACTTC. It is translated as CASSVLEQETQYF.

J is TRBJ1-1 and V is TRBV11-2; the match to TRBD1 covers 7 bases. V lost 4 bases to trimming and J lost 5 bases; unmatched junction nucleotides: 7. This CDR3 spans 14 amino acids. Germline lookup yields CDR1 SGHAT and CDR2 FQNNGV. The CDR3 sequence is CASSSDRVGTEAFF. In DNA, the CDR3 is TGTGCCAGCAGCTCCGACAGGGTTGGAACTGAAGCTTTCTTT.

The CDR3 here is CATSDSGSGMGNEQFF. CDR3 nucleotides: TGTGCCACCAGTGATTCCGGGTCGGGGATGGGCAATGAGCAGTTCTTC. The rearrangement joins TRBV24-1 to TRBJ2-1; possibly TRBD2 for D (5 bases). The germline V and J ends were trimmed by 2 bases and 6 bases, with 16 bases remaining between them. Germline V gene sequence: CDR1 KGHDR, CDR2 SFDVKD. The CDR3 consists of 16 residues.

The V and J genes are TRBV5-6 and TRBJ2-3; TRBD1 matches 10 bases. Germline V gene sequence: CDR1 SGHDT, CDR2 YYEEEE. Losses at the gene ends were 3 bases for V and 6 bases for J; bases not matched to a gene: 4. The CDR3 spans 14 residues. CDR3 protein: CASSSPGQGDTQYF. CDR3 sequence (DNA): TGTGCCAGCAGCTCTCCGGGACAGGGGGATACGCAGTATTTT.

V gene TRBV27 combines with J gene TRBJ2-1; 11 nucleotides agree with TRBD2. Germline CDR1 is MNHEY and CDR2 is SMNVEV (reference sequence). With V trimmed by 0 bases and J by 5 bases, 9 bases remained unmatched. The CDR3 runs to 18 residues. This CDR3 reads CASSLSELAGGIDNEQFF. In DNA form, the CDR3 reads TGTGCCAGCAGTTTATCGGAGCTAGCGGGAGGCATCGACAATGAGCAGTTCTTC.

The V and J genes are TRBV19 and TRBJ1-5; D unclear. Germline V CDR1 and CDR2: LNHDA, SQIVND (reference sequence). The CDR3 spans 14 residues. Trimming cost V 9 bases and J 4 bases, with 16 bases left between them. The CDR3: CASRNEMKNQPQHF. CDR3 bases: TGTGCCAGCCGTAATGAGATGAAGAATCAGCCCCAGCATTTT. Complete variable domain (other parts from reference TRBV19 and TRBJ1-5): DGGITQSPKYLFRKEGQNVTLSCEQNLNHDAMYWYRQDPGQGLRLIYYSQIVNDFQKGDIAEGYSVSREKKESFPLTVTSAQKNPTAFYLCASRNEMKNQPQHFGDGTRLSIL.

This chain connects TRBV11-3 to TRBJ1-1, with 11 bases identical to TRBD1. Trimming at V came to 4 bases and at J to 5 bases, leaving 6 bases not matched to a gene. Germline CDR1 and CDR2: SGHNT and YENEEA. The CDR3 loop spans 15 amino acids. The CDR3 region is CASSWTGGDGTEAFF. DNA of the CDR3: TGTGCCAGCAGCTGGACAGGGGGCGATGGAACTGAAGCTTTCTTT.

The chain has TRBV11-1 and TRBJ2-7; 10 bases map to TRBD1. Germline V CDR1 and CDR2: SGHAT, FQDESV (reference sequence). V trimming: 5 bases; J trimming: 2 bases; junction bases outside the gene matches: 6. The CDR3 contains 15 residues. The CDR3 DNA sequence: TGTGCCAGCAGCCTGGCCGGGACAGGGGCCTACGAGCAGTACTTC. It encodes CASSLAGTGAYEQYF.

V gene TRBV18 combines with J gene TRBJ2-1, with TRBD1 identical over 7 bases. The CDR3 loop spans 15 amino acids. Germline assignment: CDR1 KGHSH and CDR2 LQKENI. With 6 bases clipped from V and 6 bases from J, the junction kept 11 bases outside the gene matches. The CDR3 region has the DNA TGTGCCAGCTCTTCTGACAGGGATCGTTTCAATGAGCAGTTCTTC. It specifies CASSSDRDRFNEQFF.

The CDR3 is CAWGRVGQNNEQFF. CDR3 in DNA: TGTGCCTGGGGGCGAGTAGGACAGAACAATGAGCAGTTCTTC. This chain links TRBV30 with TRBJ2-1; D perhaps matches TRBD1 (6 bases). The CDR3 covers 14 residues. V lost 5 bases and J lost 5, with 16 bases in between. Germline lookup yields CDR1 GTSNPN and CDR2 SVGIG (reference sequence). The variable domain in full, completed from reference TRBV30 and TRBJ2-1, reads SQTIHQWPATLVQPVGSPLSLECTVEGTSNPNLYWYRQAAGRGLQLLFYSVGIGQISSEVPQNLSASRPQDRQFILSSKKLLLSDSGFYLCAWGRVGQNNEQFFGPGTRLTVL.

This clone appeared once. The chain uses TRBV19 and TRBJ1-1; tentatively, D is TRBD1 (5 bases). Germline CDR1 is LNHDA and CDR2 is SQIVND (reference sequence). There are 11 residues in the CDR3. Trimming cost V 3 bases and J 8 bases, with 7 bases left between them. CDR3 DNA sequence: TGTGCCAGTAGTATTAACAGGGAAGCTTTCTTT. It is translated as CASSINREAFF. Full variable domain (remainder filled in from reference TRBV19 and TRBJ1-1): DGGITQSPKYLFRKEGQNVTLSCEQNLNHDAMYWYRQDPGQGLRLIYYSQIVNDFQKGDIAEGYSVSREKKESFPLTVTSAQKNPTAFYLCASSINREAFFGQGTRLTVV.

This clone was counted at least ten times. The chain combines TRBV7-9 with TRBJ2-1; TRBD2 agrees at 12 bases. V lost 4 bases and J lost 7; bases outside the gene matches: 5. The germline V gene encodes CDR1 SEHNR and CDR2 FQNEAQ (reference sequence). The CDR3 covers 15 residues. The CDR3 sequence: CASSSLTSGSNEQFF. The CDR3 DNA reads as TGTGCCAGCAGCTCGCTGACTAGCGGGAGTAATGAGCAGTTCTTC. Filled out from reference TRBV7-9 and TRBJ2-1, the complete variable domain reads DTGVSQNPRHKITKRGQNVTFRCDPISEHNRLYWYRQTLGQGPEFLTYFQNEAQLEKSRLLSDRFSAERPKGSFSTLEIQRTEQGDSAMYLCASSSLTSGSNEQFFGPGTRLTVL.

The chain links TRBV5-5 to TRBJ2-7; 7 bases align to TRBD1. CDR1 is SGHKS, CDR2 YYEKEE, per germline (reference sequence). This CDR3 comprises 13 residues. Losses at the gene ends were 4 bases for V and 3 bases for J; bases not matched to a gene: 4. The CDR3 spells CASSPGQVYEQYF. For the CDR3, the DNA is TGTGCCAGCAGCCCCGGACAGGTCTACGAGCAGTACTTC.